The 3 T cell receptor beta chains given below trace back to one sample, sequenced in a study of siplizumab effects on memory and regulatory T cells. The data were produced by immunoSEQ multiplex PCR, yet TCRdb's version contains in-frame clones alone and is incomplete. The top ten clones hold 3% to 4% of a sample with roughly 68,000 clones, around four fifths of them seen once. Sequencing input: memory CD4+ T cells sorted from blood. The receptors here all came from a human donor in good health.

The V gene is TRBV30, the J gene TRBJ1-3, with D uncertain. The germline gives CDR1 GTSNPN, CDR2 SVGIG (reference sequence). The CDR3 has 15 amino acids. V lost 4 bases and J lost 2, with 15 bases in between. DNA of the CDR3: TGTGCCTGGAATGGGGTCTCCAGGCCTGGAAACACCATATATTTT. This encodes CAWNGVSRPGNTIYF.

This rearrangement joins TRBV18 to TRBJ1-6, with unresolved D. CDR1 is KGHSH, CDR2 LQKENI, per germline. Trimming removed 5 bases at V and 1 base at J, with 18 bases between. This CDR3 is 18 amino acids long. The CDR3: CASSNSLGRNSYNSPLHF. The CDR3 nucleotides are TGTGCCAGCTCAAACTCACTCGGACGGAATTCCTATAATTCACCCCTCCACTTT.

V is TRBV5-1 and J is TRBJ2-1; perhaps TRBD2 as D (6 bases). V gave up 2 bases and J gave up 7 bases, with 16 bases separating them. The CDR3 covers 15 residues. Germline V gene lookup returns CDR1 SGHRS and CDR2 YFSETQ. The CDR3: CASSFRPGAGNEQFF. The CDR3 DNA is TGCGCCAGCAGCTTTCGTCCGGGAGCCGGAAATGAGCAGTTCTTC.